This T cell receptor beta chain was captured by sequencing in a study of OX40 agonist ivuxolimab in advanced cancers. For the study at large: Participants could have had prior anti-PD-1, anti-PD-L1 or anti-CTLA-4 therapy, and roughly 39% had some.

Concerning this clone itself: Its antigen is unknown.

Per the germline V gene, CDR1 is SGHTA and CDR2 is FQGNSA. The CDR3 consists of 15 residues. V lost 5 bases, J lost 3 bases, and 15 bases lay in between. Regarding the study as a whole: More expanded clones were found, on average, in CD8+ than in CD4+ T cells.

Using immunoSEQ multiplex PCR, the repertoire was profiled, and TCRdb retains in-frame clones only, with some absent. The table lists under 85,000 clones, more than 85% of them singletons. This receptor was taken from an adult with an advanced solid tumor such as melanoma, head and neck, liver or kidney cancer. Sequencing was performed on CD4+ or CD8+ T cells sorted from blood, taken in a trial of the OX40 agonist ivuxolimab. The V and J genes are TRBV7-2 and TRBJ2-3; TRBD1 or TRBD2 may be the D gene (7 bases each). The CDR3: CASSQGGQLTDTQYF. The CDR3 DNA sequence: TGTGCCAGCAGCCAGGGGGGGCAGCTTACAGATACGCAGTATTTT.